The sequence of this T cell receptor (beta chain) was determined in a study of blood T cell repertoires in COVID-19. Study as a whole: Both acute and convalescent COVID-19 samples were obtained from the United States, Italy and Spain. PBMCs, B-cell-depleted T cells, or T cells were the source of the cDNA or gDNA that made up the material.

Germline assignment: CDR1 SGHTA and CDR2 FQGNSA. The ends were cut back, 3 bases at V and 5 bases at J, with 15 bases in the middle. The CDR3 runs to 15 residues. In the source study's methods: Reference gene primer amplification yielded estimated nucleated cell counts. The protocol was immunoSEQ multiplex PCR, while the TCRdb copy is restricted to in-frame clones and leaves out a portion. From that table come the V and J calls and clone size; the DNA was used to work out D and trimming. The data contain approximately 230,000 clones, roughly 90% of them seen just once; the ten biggest clones take up about 2.2%.

This sequence was found in a man aged 25-45 years who had recovered from COVID-19. The sequencing input was peripheral blood. V and J are TRBV7-2 and TRBJ2-3, with D perhaps matching TRBD1 (7 bases). CDR3 DNA sequence: TGTGCCAGCAGCTTTAGGCAGGGGGGTCGAGATACGCAGTATTTT. Translating gives CASSFRQGGRDTQYF. The variable domain in full, with the rest retrieved from reference TRBV7-2 and TRBJ2-3, is GAGVSQSPSNKVTEKGKDVELRCDPISGHTALYWYRQSLGQGLEFLIYFQGNSAPDKSGLPSDRFSAERTGGSVSTLTIQRTQQEDSAVYLCASSFRQGGRDTQYFGPGTRLTVL.